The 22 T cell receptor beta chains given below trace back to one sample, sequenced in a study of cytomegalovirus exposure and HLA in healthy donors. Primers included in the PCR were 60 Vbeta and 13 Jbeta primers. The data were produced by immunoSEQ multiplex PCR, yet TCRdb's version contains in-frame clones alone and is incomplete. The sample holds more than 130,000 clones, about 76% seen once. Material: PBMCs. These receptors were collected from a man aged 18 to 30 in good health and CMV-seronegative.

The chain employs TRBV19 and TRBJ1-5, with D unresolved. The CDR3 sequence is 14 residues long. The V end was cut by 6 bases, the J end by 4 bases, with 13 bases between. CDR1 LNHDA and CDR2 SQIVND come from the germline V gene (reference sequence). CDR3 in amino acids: CASSFAGRNQPQHF. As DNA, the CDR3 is TGTGCCAGTAGCTTTGCGGGTCGGAATCAGCCCCAGCATTTT.

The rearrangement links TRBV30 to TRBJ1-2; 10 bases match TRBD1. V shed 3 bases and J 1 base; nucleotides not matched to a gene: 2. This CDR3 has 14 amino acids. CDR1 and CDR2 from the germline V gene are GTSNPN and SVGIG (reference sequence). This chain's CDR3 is CAWRGQGSNYGYTF. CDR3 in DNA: TGTGCCTGGAGGGGACAGGGGAGTAACTATGGCTACACCTTC.

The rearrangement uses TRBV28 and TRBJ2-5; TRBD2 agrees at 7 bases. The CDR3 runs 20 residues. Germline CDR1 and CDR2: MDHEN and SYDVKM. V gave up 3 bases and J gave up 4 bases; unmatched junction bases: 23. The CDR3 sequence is CASSFYFSPFGREKGETQYF. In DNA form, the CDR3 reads TGTGCCAGCAGTTTTTATTTCAGCCCTTTTGGGCGGGAGAAGGGAGAGACCCAGTACTTC.

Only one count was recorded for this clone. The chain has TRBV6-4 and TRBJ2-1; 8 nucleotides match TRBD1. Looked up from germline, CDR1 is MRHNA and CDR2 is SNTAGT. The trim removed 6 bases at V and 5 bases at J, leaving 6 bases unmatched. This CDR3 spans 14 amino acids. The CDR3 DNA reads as TGTGCCAGCAGCGACAGGGGATTTAACAATGAGCAGTTCTTC. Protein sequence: CASSDRGFNNEQFF.

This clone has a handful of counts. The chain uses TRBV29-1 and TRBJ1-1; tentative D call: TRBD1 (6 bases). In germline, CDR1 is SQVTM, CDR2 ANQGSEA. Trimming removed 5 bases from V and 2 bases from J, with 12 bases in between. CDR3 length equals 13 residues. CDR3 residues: CSVSSGANTEAFF. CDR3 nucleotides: TGCAGCGTTTCGTCAGGGGCCAACACTGAAGCTTTCTTT.

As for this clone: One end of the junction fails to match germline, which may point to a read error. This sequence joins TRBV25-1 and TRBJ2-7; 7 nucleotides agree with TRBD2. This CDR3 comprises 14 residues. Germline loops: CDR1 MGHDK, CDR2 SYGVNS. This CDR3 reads CAGSGWVGGSEQYF. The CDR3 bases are TGTGCCGGCAGTGGTTGGGTCGGGGGGTCCGAGCAGTACTTC.

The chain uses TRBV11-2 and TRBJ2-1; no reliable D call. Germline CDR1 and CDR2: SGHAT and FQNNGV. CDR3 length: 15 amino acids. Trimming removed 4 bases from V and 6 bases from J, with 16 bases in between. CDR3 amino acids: CASSSPHFAINEQFF. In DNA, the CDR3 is TGTGCCAGCAGCTCCCCCCACTTTGCGATCAATGAGCAGTTCTTC.

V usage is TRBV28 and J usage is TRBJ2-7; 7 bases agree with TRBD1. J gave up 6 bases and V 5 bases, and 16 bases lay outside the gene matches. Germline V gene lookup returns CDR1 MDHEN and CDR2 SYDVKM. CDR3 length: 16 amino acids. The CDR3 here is CASSNGAGTVGPEQYF. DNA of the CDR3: TGTGCCAGCAGTAATGGAGCCGGGACAGTGGGCCCCGAGCAGTACTTC.

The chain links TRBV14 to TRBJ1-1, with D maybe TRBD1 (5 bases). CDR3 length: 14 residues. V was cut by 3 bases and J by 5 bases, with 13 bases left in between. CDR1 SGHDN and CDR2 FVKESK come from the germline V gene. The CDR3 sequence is CASSQISGYTEAFF. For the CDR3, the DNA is TGTGCCAGCAGCCAGATTTCAGGGTATACTGAAGCTTTCTTT.

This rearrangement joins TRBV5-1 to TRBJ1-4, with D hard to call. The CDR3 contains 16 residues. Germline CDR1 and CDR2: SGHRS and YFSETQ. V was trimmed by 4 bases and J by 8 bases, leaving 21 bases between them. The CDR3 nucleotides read TGCGCCAGCAGCCCCCCGATTCGGTCTGGGCGCGAAAAACTGTTTTTT. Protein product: CASSPPIRSGREKLFF.

CDR3: CASSFGTSGLGEQYF. The CDR3, as DNA: TGTGCCAGCAGCTTCGGGACTAGCGGGCTCGGCGAGCAGTACTTC. The V gene is TRBV7-2, the J gene TRBJ2-7; 12 bases match TRBD2. This CDR3 is built from 15 residues. Unmatched junction bases numbered 6, after V lost 3 bases and J lost 6 bases. In germline, CDR1 is SGHTA, CDR2 FQGNSA.

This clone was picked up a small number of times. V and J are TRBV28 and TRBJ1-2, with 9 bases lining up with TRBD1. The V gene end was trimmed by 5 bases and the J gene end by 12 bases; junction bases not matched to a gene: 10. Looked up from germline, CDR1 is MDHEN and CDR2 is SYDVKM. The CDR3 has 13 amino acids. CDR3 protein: CASSLTLQGANTF. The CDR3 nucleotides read TGTGCCAGCAGTCTCACCCTACAGGGGGCGAACACCTTC.

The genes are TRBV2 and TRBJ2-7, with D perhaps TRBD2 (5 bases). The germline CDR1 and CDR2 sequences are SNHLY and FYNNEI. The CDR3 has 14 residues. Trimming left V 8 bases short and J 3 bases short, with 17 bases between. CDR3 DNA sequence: TGTGCCAGCGCCCCGATTGTGGCGGGCTACGAGCAGTACTTC. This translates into CASAPIVAGYEQYF.

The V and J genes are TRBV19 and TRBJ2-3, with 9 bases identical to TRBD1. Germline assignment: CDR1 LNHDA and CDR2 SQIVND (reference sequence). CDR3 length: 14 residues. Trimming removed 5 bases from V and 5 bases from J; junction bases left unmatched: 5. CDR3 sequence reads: CASSSDRGIDTQYF. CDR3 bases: TGTGCCAGTAGTTCGGACAGGGGAATAGATACGCAGTATTTT.

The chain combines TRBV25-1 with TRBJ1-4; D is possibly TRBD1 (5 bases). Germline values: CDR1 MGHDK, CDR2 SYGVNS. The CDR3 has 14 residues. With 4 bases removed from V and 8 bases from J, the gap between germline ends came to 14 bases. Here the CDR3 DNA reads TGTGCCAGCAGTGGCCTCCGGGACTCAGAAAAACTGTTTTTT. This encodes CASSGLRDSEKLFF.

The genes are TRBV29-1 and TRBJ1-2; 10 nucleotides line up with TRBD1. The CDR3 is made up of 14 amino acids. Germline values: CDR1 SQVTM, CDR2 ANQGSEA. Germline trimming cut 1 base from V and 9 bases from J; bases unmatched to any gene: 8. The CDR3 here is CSVEVSGTGDSYTF. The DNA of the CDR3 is TGCAGCGTTGAAGTCTCCGGGACAGGGGATAGCTACACCTTC.

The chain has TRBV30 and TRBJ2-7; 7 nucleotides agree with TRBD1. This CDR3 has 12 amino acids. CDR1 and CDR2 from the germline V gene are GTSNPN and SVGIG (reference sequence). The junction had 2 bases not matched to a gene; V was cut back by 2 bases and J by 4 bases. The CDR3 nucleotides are TGTGCCTGGAGTACGACAGGGTACGAGCAGTACTTC. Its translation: CAWSTTGYEQYF.

The CDR3 region is CASRDGMIYEQYF. In DNA, the CDR3 is TGTGCCAGCAGGGACGGGATGATCTACGAGCAGTACTTC. The chain links TRBV28 to TRBJ2-7; maybe TRBD2 (5 bases). The CDR3 has 13 amino acids. The germline V gene encodes CDR1 MDHEN and CDR2 SYDVKM. The V and J ends lost 6 bases and 3 bases respectively, with 12 bases between them.

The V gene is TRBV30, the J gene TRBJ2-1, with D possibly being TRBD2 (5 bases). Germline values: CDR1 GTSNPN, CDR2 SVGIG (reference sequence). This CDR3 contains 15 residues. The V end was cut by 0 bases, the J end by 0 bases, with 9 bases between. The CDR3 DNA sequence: TGTGCCTGGAGTGTAACGGGGAGCTCCTACAATGAGCAGTTCTTC. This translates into CAWSVTGSSYNEQFF.

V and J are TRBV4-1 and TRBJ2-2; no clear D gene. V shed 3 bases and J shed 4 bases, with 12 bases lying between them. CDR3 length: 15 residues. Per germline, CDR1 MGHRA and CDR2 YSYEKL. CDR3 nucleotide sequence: TGCGCCAGCAGCCATTACATTTCGGGCACCGGGGAGCTGTTTTTT. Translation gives CASSHYISGTGELFF.

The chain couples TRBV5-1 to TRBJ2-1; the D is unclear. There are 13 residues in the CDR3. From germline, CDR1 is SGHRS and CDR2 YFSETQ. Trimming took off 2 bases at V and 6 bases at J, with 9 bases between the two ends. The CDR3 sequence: CASSFLLGNEQFF. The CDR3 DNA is TGCGCCAGCAGCTTCCTTCTCGGCAATGAGCAGTTCTTC.

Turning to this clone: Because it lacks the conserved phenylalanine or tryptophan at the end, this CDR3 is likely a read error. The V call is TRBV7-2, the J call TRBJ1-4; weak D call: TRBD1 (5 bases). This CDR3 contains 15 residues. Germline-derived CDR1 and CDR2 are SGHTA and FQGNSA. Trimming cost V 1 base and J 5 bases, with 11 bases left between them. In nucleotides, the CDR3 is TGTGCCAGCAGCTTAGTGACCGGGGGGAATGAAAAACTGTTTGTT. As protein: CASSLVTGGNEKLFV.